The rows below give T cell receptor beta chains drawn from one sample of a study of neoadjuvant anti-PD-1 for oral cavity cancer. TCRdb's copy holds only in-frame clones and misses some; the assay was immunoSEQ multiplex PCR. The sample has roughly 68,000 clones, 70% to 90% seen once; the top ten hold approximately 2.8%. Sequencing was performed on PBMCs, taken after nivolumab (anti-PD-1) treatment. These receptors came from a person between 40 and 80 years old with oral cavity squamous cell carcinoma. Each CDR3 is given with its conserved first and last residue. Rows give clone size only sometimes, using once, few, many, or a class for an expanded clone.

J gene,V gene,clone size,CDR3 protein
TRBJ2-5,TRBV5-4,once,CASSPGGIQETQYF
TRBJ2-2,TRBV9,.,CASSPFLTNTGELFF
TRBJ2-7,TRBV15,.,CATSRDTSGSYEQYF
TRBJ2-1,TRBV27,few,CASSPGTTSYNEQFF
TRBJ1-1,TRBV25-1,.,CASTGTHTEAFF
TRBJ1-3,TRBV6-6,.,CASSYEGRNTIYF
TRBJ2-2,TRBV2,.,CASSPTGTITGELFF
TRBJ1-4,TRBV9,.,CASSPAGQPNEKLFF
TRBJ2-1,TRBV9,.,CATGTYNEQFF
TRBJ1-3,TRBV25-1,once,CAGPFPGQGAPSGNTIYF
TRBJ1-1,TRBV5-1,.,CASSPLMGRNTEAFF
TRBJ2-7,TRBV7-2,.,CASSLGPYYEQYF
TRBJ2-7,TRBV10-3,.,CAIGSPAGFYEQYF
TRBJ1-6,TRBV10-2,.,CASSDLSGTGGNYSPLHF
TRBJ1-1,TRBV7-8,once,CASSLGVTEAFF
TRBJ2-7,TRBV5-1,.,CASRLGGRSSYEQYF
TRBJ2-1,TRBV5-1,.,CASSLAGSADSYNEQFF
TRBJ2-6,TRBV5-6,.,CASSLLRAGANVLTF
TRBJ1-2,TRBV5-4,once,CASSLERADPYGYTF
TRBJ2-3,TRBV5-1,.,CASTRFGPTDTQYF
TRBJ2-5,TRBV5-1,.,CASSLGTSGGAETQYF
TRBJ2-7,TRBV11-2,few,CASKFWGYEQYF
TRBJ2-5,TRBV28,.,CASKGGGTSRTQYF
TRBJ1-3,TRBV5-6,.,CASSIGTLGNTIYF
TRBJ2-1,TRBV7-9,.,CATPVLAGVPGSEQFF
TRBJ2-5,TRBV28,.,CASSSQGVETQYF
TRBJ2-3,TRBV21-1,.,CASSPGTGVCTDTQYF
TRBJ2-1,TRBV7-8,.,CASSPMRNYNEQFF
TRBJ1-4,TRBV6-1,.,CASLGPATNEKLFF